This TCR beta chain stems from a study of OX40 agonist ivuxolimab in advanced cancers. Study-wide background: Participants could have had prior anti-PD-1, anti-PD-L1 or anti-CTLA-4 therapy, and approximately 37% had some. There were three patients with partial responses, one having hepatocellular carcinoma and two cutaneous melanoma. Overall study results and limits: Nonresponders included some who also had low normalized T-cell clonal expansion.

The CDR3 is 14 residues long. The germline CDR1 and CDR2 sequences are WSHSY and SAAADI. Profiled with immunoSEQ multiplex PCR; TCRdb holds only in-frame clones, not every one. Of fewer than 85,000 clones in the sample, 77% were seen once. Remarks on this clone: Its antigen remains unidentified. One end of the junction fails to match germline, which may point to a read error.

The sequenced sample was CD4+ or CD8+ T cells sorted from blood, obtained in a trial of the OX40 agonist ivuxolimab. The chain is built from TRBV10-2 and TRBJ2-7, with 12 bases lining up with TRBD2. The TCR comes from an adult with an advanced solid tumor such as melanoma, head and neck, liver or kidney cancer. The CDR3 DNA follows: TGCGCCAGCAGTGATACTAGCGGGGGGCCCCGCTGGATCTTC. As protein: CASSDTSGGPRWIF.